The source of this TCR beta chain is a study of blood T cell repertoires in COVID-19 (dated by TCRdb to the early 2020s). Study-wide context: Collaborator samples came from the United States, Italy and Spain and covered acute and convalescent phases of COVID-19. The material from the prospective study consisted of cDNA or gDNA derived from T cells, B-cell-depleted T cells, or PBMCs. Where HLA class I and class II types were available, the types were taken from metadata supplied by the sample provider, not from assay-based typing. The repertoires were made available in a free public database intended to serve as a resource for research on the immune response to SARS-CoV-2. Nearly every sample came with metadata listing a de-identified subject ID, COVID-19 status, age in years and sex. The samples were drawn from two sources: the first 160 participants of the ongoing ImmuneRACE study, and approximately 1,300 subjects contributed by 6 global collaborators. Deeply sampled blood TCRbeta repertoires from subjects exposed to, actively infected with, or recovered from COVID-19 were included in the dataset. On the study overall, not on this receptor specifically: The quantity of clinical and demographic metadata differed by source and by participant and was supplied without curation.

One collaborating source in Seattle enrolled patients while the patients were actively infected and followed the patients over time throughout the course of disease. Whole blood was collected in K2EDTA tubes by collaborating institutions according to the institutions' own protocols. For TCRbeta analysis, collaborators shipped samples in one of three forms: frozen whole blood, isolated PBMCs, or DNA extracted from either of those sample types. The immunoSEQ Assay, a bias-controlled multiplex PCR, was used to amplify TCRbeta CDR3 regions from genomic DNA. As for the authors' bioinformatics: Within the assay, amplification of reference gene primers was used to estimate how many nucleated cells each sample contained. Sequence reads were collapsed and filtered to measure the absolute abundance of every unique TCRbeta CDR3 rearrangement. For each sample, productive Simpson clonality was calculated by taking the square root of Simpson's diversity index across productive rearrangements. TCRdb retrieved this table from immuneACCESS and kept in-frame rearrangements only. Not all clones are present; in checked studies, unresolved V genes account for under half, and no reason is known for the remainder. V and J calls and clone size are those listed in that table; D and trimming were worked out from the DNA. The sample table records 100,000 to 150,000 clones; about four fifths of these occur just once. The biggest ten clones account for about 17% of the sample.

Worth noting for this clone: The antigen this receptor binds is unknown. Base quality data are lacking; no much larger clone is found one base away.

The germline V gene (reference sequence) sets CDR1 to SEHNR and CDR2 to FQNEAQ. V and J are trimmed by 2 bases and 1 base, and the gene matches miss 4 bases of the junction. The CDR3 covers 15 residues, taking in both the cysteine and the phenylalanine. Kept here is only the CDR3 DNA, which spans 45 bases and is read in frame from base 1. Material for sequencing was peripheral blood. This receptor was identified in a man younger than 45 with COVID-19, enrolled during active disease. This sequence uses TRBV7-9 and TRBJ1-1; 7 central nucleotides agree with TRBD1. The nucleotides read TGTGCCAGCAGCTTAATAGGGGGCGAGAACACTGAAGCTTTCTTT. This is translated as CASSLIGGENTEAFF.